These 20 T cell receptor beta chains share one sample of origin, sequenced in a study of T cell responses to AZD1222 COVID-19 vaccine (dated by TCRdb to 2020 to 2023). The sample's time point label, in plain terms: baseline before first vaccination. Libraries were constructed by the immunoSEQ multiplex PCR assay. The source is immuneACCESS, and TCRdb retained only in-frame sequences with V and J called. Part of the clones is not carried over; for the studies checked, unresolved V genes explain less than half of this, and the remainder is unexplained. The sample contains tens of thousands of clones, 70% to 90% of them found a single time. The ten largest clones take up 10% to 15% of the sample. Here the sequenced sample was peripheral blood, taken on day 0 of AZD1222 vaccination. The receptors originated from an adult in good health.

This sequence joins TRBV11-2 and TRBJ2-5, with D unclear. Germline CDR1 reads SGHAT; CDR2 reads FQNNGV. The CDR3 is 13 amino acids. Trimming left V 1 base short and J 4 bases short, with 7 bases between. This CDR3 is CASSLVPRETQYF. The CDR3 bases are TGTGCCAGCAGCTTAGTACCCAGAGAGACCCAGTACTTC.

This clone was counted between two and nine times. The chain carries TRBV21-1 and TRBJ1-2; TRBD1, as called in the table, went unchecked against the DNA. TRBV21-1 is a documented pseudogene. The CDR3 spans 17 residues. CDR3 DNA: TGTGCCAGCAGCATTCGGGACAGGGGTAAGTGGAACTATGGCTACACCTTC. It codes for CASSIRDRGKWNYGYTF.

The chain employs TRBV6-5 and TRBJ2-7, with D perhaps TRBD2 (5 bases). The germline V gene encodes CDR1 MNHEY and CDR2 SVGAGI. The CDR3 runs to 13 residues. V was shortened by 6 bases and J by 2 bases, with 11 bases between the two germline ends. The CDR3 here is CASRRDSPYEQYF. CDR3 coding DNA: TGTGCCAGCAGGAGGGATTCGCCCTACGAGCAGTACTTC.

CDR3 sequence (DNA): TGTGCCAGCTCGAAACGGGACGGCCAAGAGACCCAGTACTTC. As protein: CASSKRDGQETQYF. V is TRBV18 and J is TRBJ2-5; D possibly uses TRBD1 or TRBD2 (5 bases each). Trimming stripped 6 bases from V and 1 base from J, with 12 bases between. CDR1 is KGHSH, CDR2 LQKENI, per germline. The CDR3 totals 14 residues.

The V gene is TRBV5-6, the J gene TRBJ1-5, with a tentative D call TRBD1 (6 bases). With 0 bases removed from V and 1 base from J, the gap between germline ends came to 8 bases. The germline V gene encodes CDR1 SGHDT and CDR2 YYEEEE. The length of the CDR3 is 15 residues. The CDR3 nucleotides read TGTGCCAGCAGCTTGGGGACAGCGAGCAATCAGCCCCAGCATTTT. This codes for CASSLGTASNQPQHF.

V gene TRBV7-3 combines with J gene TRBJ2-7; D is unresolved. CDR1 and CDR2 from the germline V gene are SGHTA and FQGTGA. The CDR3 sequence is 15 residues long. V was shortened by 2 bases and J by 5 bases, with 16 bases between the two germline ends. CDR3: CASSLSRARLDEQYF. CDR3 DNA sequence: TGTGCCAGCAGCTTATCTCGGGCCAGACTGGACGAGCAGTACTTC.

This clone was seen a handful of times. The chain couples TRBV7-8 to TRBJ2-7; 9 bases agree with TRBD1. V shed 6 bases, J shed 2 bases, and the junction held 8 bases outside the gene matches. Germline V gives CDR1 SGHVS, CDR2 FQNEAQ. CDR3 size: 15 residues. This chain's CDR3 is CASSWTGQGPYEQYF. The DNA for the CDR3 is TGTGCCAGCAGTTGGACGGGACAGGGCCCCTACGAGCAGTACTTC.

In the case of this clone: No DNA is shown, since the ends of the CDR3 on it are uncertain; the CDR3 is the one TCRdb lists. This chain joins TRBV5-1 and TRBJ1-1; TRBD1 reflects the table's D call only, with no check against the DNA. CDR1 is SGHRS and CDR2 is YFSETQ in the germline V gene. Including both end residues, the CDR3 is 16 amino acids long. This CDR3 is CASSSFGSGQHTEAFF.

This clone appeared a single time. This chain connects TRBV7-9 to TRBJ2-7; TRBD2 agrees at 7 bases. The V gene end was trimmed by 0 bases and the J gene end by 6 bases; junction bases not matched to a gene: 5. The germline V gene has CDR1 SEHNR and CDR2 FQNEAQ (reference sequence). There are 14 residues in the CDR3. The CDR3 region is CASSLAMGGFEQYF. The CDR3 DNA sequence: TGTGCCAGCAGCTTAGCTATGGGGGGGTTCGAGCAGTACTTC.

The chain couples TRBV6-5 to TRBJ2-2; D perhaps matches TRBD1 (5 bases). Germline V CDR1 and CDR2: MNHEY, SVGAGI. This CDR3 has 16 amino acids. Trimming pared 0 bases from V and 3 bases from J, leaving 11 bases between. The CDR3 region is CASSYSPSTDTGELFF. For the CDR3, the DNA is TGTGCCAGCAGTTACTCTCCCTCGACAGACACCGGGGAGCTGTTTTTT.

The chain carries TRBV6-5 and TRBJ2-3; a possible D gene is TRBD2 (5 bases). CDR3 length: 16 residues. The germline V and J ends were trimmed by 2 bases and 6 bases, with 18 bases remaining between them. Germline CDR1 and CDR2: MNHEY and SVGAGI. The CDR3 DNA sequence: TGTGCCAGCAGTTACATACGGGGTCCCCGGTTGGATACGCAGTATTTT. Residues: CASSYIRGPRLDTQYF.

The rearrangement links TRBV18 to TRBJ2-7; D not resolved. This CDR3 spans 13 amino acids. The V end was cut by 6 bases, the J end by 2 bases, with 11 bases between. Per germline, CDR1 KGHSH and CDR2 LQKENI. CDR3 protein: CASSNPLTYEQYF. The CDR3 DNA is TGTGCCAGCTCTAACCCGCTCACCTACGAGCAGTACTTC.

For the CDR3, the DNA is TGTGCCACCGAGGGGAGGCTAGCGGGGTTTCCCTCCTACAATGAGCAGTTCTTC. Its protein is CATEGRLAGFPSYNEQFF. The J gene is TRBJ2-1, the V gene TRBV7-9; 9 bases match TRBD2. V lost 10 bases to trimming and J lost 0 bases; unmatched junction nucleotides: 16. The germline gives CDR1 SEHNR, CDR2 FQNEAQ (reference sequence). The CDR3 contains 18 residues.

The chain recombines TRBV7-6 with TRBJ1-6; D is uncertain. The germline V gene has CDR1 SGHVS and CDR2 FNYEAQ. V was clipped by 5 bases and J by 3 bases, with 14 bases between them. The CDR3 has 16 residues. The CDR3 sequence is CASSPALSGYNSPLHF. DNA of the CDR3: TGTGCCAGCAGCCCGGCGTTGAGTGGCTATAATTCACCCCTCCACTTT.

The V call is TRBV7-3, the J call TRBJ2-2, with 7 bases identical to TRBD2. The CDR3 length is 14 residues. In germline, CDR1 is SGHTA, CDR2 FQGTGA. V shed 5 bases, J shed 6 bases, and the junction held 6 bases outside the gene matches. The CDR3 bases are TGTGCCAGCAGCCCCTGGGGGGGGTCCGGGGAGCTGTTTTTT. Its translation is CASSPWGGSGELFF.

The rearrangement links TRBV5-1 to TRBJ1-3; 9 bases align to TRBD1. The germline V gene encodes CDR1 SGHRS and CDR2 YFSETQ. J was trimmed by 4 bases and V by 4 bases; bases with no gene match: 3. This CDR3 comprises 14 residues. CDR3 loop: CASSRGTGGNTIYF. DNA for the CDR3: TGCGCCAGCAGCCGAGGGACAGGGGGAAACACCATATATTTT.

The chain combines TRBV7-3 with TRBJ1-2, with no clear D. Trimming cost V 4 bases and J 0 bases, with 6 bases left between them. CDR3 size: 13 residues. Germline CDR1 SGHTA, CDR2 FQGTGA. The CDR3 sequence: CASSSGANYGYTF. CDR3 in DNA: TGTGCCAGCAGCTCCGGGGCTAACTATGGCTACACCTTC.

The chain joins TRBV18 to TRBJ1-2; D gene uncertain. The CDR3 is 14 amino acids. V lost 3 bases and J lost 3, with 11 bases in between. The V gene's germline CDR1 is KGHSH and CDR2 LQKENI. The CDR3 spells CASSPRSADYGYTF. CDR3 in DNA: TGTGCCAGCTCACCCCGAAGCGCGGACTATGGCTACACCTTC.

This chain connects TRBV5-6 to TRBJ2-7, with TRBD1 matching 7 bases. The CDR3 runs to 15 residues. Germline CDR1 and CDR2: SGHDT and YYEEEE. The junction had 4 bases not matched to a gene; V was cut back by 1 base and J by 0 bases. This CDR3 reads CASSLTGQTSYEQYF. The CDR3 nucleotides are TGTGCCAGCAGCTTGACGGGACAGACCTCCTACGAGCAGTACTTC.

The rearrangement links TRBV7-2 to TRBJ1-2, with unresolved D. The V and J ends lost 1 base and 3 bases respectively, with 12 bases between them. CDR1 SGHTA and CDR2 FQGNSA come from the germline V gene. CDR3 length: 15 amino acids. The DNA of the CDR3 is TGTGCCAGCAGCTTAGTGCCGGGAACTTACTATGGCTACACCTTC. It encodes CASSLVPGTYYGYTF.